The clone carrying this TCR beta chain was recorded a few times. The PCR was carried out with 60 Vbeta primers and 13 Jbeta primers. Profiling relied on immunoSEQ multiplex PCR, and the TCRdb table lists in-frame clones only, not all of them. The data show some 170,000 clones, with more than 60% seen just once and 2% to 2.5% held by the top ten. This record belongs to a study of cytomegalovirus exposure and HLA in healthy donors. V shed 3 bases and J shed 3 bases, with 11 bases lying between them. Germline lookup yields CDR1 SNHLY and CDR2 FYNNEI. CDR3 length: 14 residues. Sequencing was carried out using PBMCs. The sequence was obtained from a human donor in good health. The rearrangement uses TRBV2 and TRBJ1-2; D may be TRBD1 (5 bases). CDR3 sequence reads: CASSELQVDYGYTF. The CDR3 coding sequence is TGTGCCAGCAGTGAGTTACAGGTCGACTATGGCTACACCTTC.